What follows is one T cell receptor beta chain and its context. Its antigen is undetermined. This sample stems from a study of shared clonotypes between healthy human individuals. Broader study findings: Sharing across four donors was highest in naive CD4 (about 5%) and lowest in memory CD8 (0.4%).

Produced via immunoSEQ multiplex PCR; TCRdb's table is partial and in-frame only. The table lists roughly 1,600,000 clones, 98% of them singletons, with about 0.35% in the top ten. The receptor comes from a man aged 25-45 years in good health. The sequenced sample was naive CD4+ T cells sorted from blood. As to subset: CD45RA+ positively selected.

The CDR3 sequence is CASSVRAGGEQYF. The CDR3 DNA reads TGCGCCAGCAGTGTCCGGGCAGGGGGTGAGCAGTACTTC. This chain connects TRBV10-1 to TRBJ2-7, with 7 positions matching TRBD1. Germline CDR1 WNHNN, CDR2 SYGVQD (reference sequence). The CDR3 extends over 13 amino acids. V lost 4 bases, J lost 7 bases, and 7 bases stayed unmatched.